The 30 T cell receptor beta chains given below trace back to one sample, sequenced in a study of cytotoxic CD8 clonotypes in ibrutinib-treated CLL. Method: immunoSEQ multiplex PCR; TCRdb's copy keeps in-frame clones and lacks some. Of fewer than 400,000 clones listed, roughly 71% are singletons. This sample comprised PBMCs, obtained after 36 months of ibrutinib treatment. These TCRs come from a human donor with chronic lymphocytic leukemia.

Of note for this clone: Germline is not matched at one junction end, which may reflect a read error. Other nucleotide sequences in the sample specify the same CDR3. The gene calls are TRBV15 and TRBJ2-2, with 9 bases aligning to TRBD2. CDR1 and CDR2 from the germline V gene are LNHNV and YYDKDF (reference sequence). This CDR3 contains 15 residues. The DNA of the CDR3 is TGTGCCACCAGCAGCGGACTAGCGAACACCGGTGAGCTGTTTTTT. Translated: CATSSGLANTGELFF. The entire variable domain, with the rest obtained from reference TRBV15 and TRBJ2-2, is as follows: DAMVIQNPRYQVTQFGKPVTLSCSQTLNHNVMYWYQQKSSQAPKLLFHYYDKDFNNEADTPDNFQSRRPNTSFCFLDIRSPGLGDTAMYLCATSSGLANTGELFFGEGSRLTVL.

The chain has TRBV5-1 and TRBJ2-3, with TRBD1 as a possible D gene (5 bases). The germline V gene has CDR1 SGHRS and CDR2 YFSETQ. V lost 7 bases to trimming and J lost 4 bases, with 7 bases between them. CDR3 length equals 11 residues. The chain's CDR3 is CASEQADTQYF. The CDR3 DNA follows: TGCGCCAGCGAACAGGCAGATACGCAGTATTTT. Full variable domain (remainder filled in from reference TRBV5-1 and TRBJ2-3): KAGVTQTPRYLIKTRGQQVTLSCSPISGHRSVSWYQQTPGQGLQFLFEYFSETQRNKGNFPGRFSGRQFSNSRSEMNVSTLELGDSALYLCASEQADTQYFGPGTRLTVL.

The chain uses TRBV6-1 and TRBJ2-7; D is unresolved. The CDR3 contains 13 residues. V lost 7 bases, J lost 2 bases, and 12 bases lay in between. Germline V CDR1 and CDR2: MNHNS, SASEGT. The CDR3 DNA reads TGTGCCAGCACTGGTGACAATACCTACGAGCAGTACTTC. Its protein is CASTGDNTYEQYF.

V and J are TRBV4-3 and TRBJ1-1; D is uncertain. The CDR3 length is 15 residues. The V end lost 0 bases, the J end lost 2 bases, and 10 bases lay between the germline ends. Germline V gene data show CDR1 as LGHNA and CDR2 as YSLEER. CDR3 residues: CASSQESGVNTEAFF. The CDR3 DNA follows: TGCGCCAGCAGCCAAGAGTCCGGGGTCAACACTGAAGCTTTCTTT.

The V and J genes are TRBV7-8 and TRBJ1-2; the D is unclear. V shed 1 base and J shed 8 bases, with 11 bases lying between them. CDR1 and CDR2 from the germline V gene are SGHVS and FQNEAQ. This CDR3 has 13 amino acids. The CDR3 region has the DNA TGTGCCAGCAGCTTAGATACAGCTTGGGGCTACACCTTC. This translates into CASSLDTAWGYTF.

The CDR3 DNA reads TGTGCCAGCAGCCCCCGGGTAGCGGATCACAATGAGCAGTTCTTC. Its translation is CASSPRVADHNEQFF. The genes are TRBV9 and TRBJ2-1, with a tentative D call TRBD2 (6 bases). V was trimmed by 4 bases and J by 5 bases, leaving 16 bases between them. This CDR3 has 15 amino acids. Germline CDR1 and CDR2: SGDLS and YYNGEE.

The gene calls are TRBV29-1 and TRBJ2-5; D is perhaps TRBD2 (6 bases). The germline gives CDR1 SQVTM, CDR2 ANQGSEA. Trimming cost V 0 bases and J 2 bases, with 10 bases left between them. This CDR3 is built from 14 residues. The CDR3 spells CSVEDRSGQETQYF. CDR3 nucleotides: TGCAGCGTTGAAGATCGTAGCGGACAAGAGACCCAGTACTTC.

The chain carries TRBV28 and TRBJ2-7; D remains ambiguous. CDR1 is MDHEN, CDR2 SYDVKM, per germline. The ends were cut back, 10 bases at V and 0 bases at J, with 16 bases in the middle. CDR3 length: 14 residues. The chain's CDR3 is CATSGTASSYEQYF. For the CDR3, the DNA is TGTGCCACTTCAGGAACGGCCTCCTCCTACGAGCAGTACTTC. Drawing the rest from reference TRBV28 and TRBJ2-7, the complete variable domain is DVKVTQSSRYLVKRTGEKVFLECVQDMDHENMFWYRQDPGLGLRLIYFSYDVKMKEKGDIPEGYSVSREKKERFSLILESASTNQTSMYLCATSGTASSYEQYFGPGTRLTVT.

The chain links TRBV9 to TRBJ2-3; the D is unclear. The CDR3 totals 16 residues. Between the trimmed V and J ends, which lost 2 bases and 1 base, there was a span of 14 bases. Germline CDR1 SGDLS, CDR2 YYNGEE. Here the CDR3 DNA reads TGTGCCAGCAGCGTGTTTGGCAGGCCGGGCACAGATACGCAGTATTTT. Residues: CASSVFGRPGTDTQYF.

The chain couples TRBV11-3 to TRBJ2-7, with D uncertain. The CDR3 spans 13 residues. The V end was cut by 5 bases, the J end by 4 bases, with 12 bases between. Germline values: CDR1 SGHNT, CDR2 YENEEA. The CDR3 nucleotides are TGTGCCAGCAGCACCGGACGTTATTACGAGCAGTACTTC. Amino acids: CASSTGRYYEQYF.

The gene calls are TRBV6-5 and TRBJ1-4; unclear D gene. V gave up 2 bases and J gave up 7 bases, with 8 bases separating them. Germline-derived CDR1 and CDR2 are MNHEY and SVGAGI. This CDR3 has 13 amino acids. CDR3 nucleotides: TGTGCCAGCAGTTACGAGTTCGGTGAAAAACTGTTTTTT. This sequence encodes CASSYEFGEKLFF.

The chain has TRBV28 and TRBJ1-2; 7 nucleotides align to TRBD1. The V segment lost 3 bases and the J segment 2 bases; nucleotides outside the gene matches: 9. The CDR3 loop spans 16 amino acids. From germline, CDR1 is MDHEN and CDR2 SYDVKM. The CDR3 region has the DNA TGTGCCAGCAGTTTCAGGGGGTCCCCGCTAAACTATGGCTACACCTTC. It specifies CASSFRGSPLNYGYTF.

V and J are TRBV15 and TRBJ2-5; 12 nucleotides align to TRBD2. CDR3 length equals 15 residues. The V segment lost 1 base and the J segment 7 bases; nucleotides outside the gene matches: 4. Germline V gene sequence: CDR1 LNHNV, CDR2 YYDKDF (reference sequence). The CDR3 sequence: CATSRGLAGGRTQYF. The CDR3 DNA sequence: TGTGCCACCAGCAGAGGCCTAGCGGGAGGGCGGACCCAGTACTTC.

J is TRBJ2-5 and V is TRBV29-1; D is perhaps TRBD2 (6 bases). Germline assignment: CDR1 SQVTM and CDR2 ANQGSEA. V was shortened by 4 bases and J by 5 bases, with 14 bases between the two germline ends. The CDR3 has 13 residues. CDR3 sequence (DNA): TGCAGCGTTGGCCGGGGGTCTCAGGAGACCCAGTACTTC. It codes for CSVGRGSQETQYF.

This clone was seen just once. This chain joins TRBV29-1 and TRBJ1-1; a weak D match, TRBD1 (5 bases). The CDR3 loop spans 13 amino acids. Trimming removed 1 base from V and 5 bases from J, with 11 bases in between. Germline CDR1 reads SQVTM; CDR2 reads ANQGSEA. The CDR3 loop reads CSVEGYRGTEAFF. The CDR3 DNA reads TGCAGCGTTGAAGGATACCGGGGGACTGAAGCTTTCTTT.

This chain's CDR3 is CASSERQGYQPQHF. CDR3 in DNA: TGTGCCAGCAGTGAACGGCAGGGATATCAGCCCCAGCATTTT. This chain uses TRBV2 with TRBJ1-5; perhaps TRBD1 as D (5 bases). There are 14 residues in the CDR3. The germline CDR1 and CDR2 sequences are SNHLY and FYNNEI. Between the trimmed V and J ends, which lost 2 bases and 5 bases, there was a span of 10 bases.

Notes on this clone: Within the sample, other DNA sequences also encode this same CDR3. The chain carries TRBV11-2 and TRBJ2-7; D gene ambiguous. The CDR3 consists of 11 residues. Germline V gene sequence: CDR1 SGHAT, CDR2 FQNNGV. Between the trimmed V and J ends, which lost 1 base and 7 bases, there was a span of 5 bases. CDR3 sequence reads: CASSLVFEQYF. DNA for the CDR3: TGTGCCAGCAGCTTAGTTTTTGAGCAGTACTTC.

The CDR3: CASSLALAGGGADTQYF. The CDR3 nucleotides read TGCGCCAGCAGCTTGGCCTTAGCGGGGGGCGGGGCAGATACGCAGTATTTT. The rearrangement uses TRBV5-1 and TRBJ2-3; 10 bases are a match to TRBD2. The CDR3 runs 17 residues. Germline CDR1 is SGHRS and CDR2 is YFSETQ. Trimming cost V 0 bases and J 4 bases; bases outside gene matches: 8.

The chain has TRBV4-1 and TRBJ1-5, with D maybe TRBD1 (6 bases). This CDR3 contains 16 residues. Deletions cut 0 bases from V and 5 bases from J, with 14 bases between. Germline loops: CDR1 MGHRA, CDR2 YSYEKL. The CDR3 here is CASSQDAWGRDQPQHF. DNA of the CDR3: TGCGCCAGCAGCCAAGATGCCTGGGGGCGAGATCAGCCCCAGCATTTT.

The CDR3 spells CASSSGGQGDPHGYTF. CDR3 nucleotide sequence: TGTGCCAGCAGCAGTGGTGGCCAGGGAGATCCCCATGGCTACACCTTC. This chain joins TRBV9 and TRBJ1-2, with a tentative D call TRBD1 (5 bases). Germline V gives CDR1 SGDLS, CDR2 YYNGEE. There are 16 residues in the CDR3. V dropped 4 bases and J dropped 6 bases, with 22 bases sitting between them.

DNA for the CDR3: TGTGCCAGCAGCCCCACGGCAGGGCGGAGGCCCCTCCACTTT. Its protein is CASSPTAGRRPLHF. V is TRBV6-5 and J is TRBJ1-6; the D gene is possibly TRBD1 (5 bases). V was trimmed by 6 bases and J by 13 bases, leaving 19 bases between them. Germline CDR1 reads MNHEY; CDR2 reads SVGAGI. The length of the CDR3 is 14 residues.

This chain joins TRBV6-6 and TRBJ1-2; tentative D call: TRBD1 (5 bases). V was cut by 6 bases and J by 6 bases, with 17 bases left in between. Germline V gene data show CDR1 as MNHNY and CDR2 as SVGAGI (reference sequence). This CDR3 is 14 amino acids long. The CDR3 coding sequence is TGTGCCAGCAGCCGCAGGGATGACGGCCATGGCTACACCTTC. Translating it yields CASSRRDDGHGYTF.

The CDR3 sequence: CASSMGQGARIGELFF. The CDR3 coding sequence is TGTGCCAGCAGCATGGGACAGGGGGCTCGGATCGGGGAGCTGTTTTTT. This rearrangement joins TRBV13 to TRBJ2-2; TRBD1 aligns across 12 bases. This CDR3 spans 16 amino acids. V was clipped by 5 bases and J by 7 bases; unmatched bases: 8. Germline lookup yields CDR1 PRHDT and CDR2 FYEKMQ (reference sequence).

CDR3 nucleotides: TGTGCCAGCAGCTTAGCCCCAATGGATACGCAGTATTTT. Translation: CASSLAPMDTQYF. The chain couples TRBV7-3 to TRBJ2-3; D call uncertain. This CDR3 comprises 13 residues. V lost 2 bases and J 6 bases, leaving 9 bases between the germline ends. The germline CDR1 and CDR2 sequences are SGHTA and FQGTGA.

The V gene is TRBV10-3, the J gene TRBJ1-4; D not resolved. Germline lookup yields CDR1 ENHRY and CDR2 SYGVKD. This CDR3 is 15 amino acids long. V was shortened by 5 bases and J by 7 bases, with 17 bases between the two germline ends. CDR3 sequence (DNA): TGTGCCATCAGTCCCACAGCACCGGCTGGTGAAAAACTGTTTTTT. Amino acids: CAISPTAPAGEKLFF.

The chain uses TRBV7-2 and TRBJ1-2; D unclear. This CDR3 is built from 12 residues. The germline V and J ends were trimmed by 3 bases and 8 bases, with 10 bases remaining between them. Germline V gives CDR1 SGHTA, CDR2 FQGNSA. The CDR3: CASSFSGSGYTF. As DNA, the CDR3 is TGTGCCAGCAGCTTTTCAGGTTCGGGCTACACCTTC.

The chain joins TRBV28 to TRBJ2-3; unclear D gene. Trimming pared 2 bases from V and 3 bases from J, leaving 24 bases between. CDR3 length equals 19 residues. Germline V CDR1 and CDR2: MDHEN, SYDVKM. The DNA of the CDR3 is TGTGCCAGCAGTTTAATTCTAGAACAGCCCCCGAGGCCAACAGATACGCAGTATTTT. Translated, it gives CASSLILEQPPRPTDTQYF.

The chain has TRBV28 and TRBJ1-1; D perhaps matches TRBD1 (6 bases). Trimming left V 4 bases short and J 4 bases short, with 16 bases between. This CDR3 has 15 residues. CDR1 is MDHEN and CDR2 is SYDVKM in the germline V gene. In nucleotides, the CDR3 is TGTGCCAGCAGTTCGCAACAGGGAGTTTTCACTGAAGCTTTCTTT. The encoded protein is CASSSQQGVFTEAFF.

The chain recombines TRBV11-2 with TRBJ2-1; D might be TRBD1 (6 bases). This CDR3 comprises 17 residues. The V gene lost 1 base and the J gene lost 6 bases, with 19 bases spanning the gap. Germline CDR1 reads SGHAT; CDR2 reads FQNNGV. CDR3 region: CASSLALNRVSPNEQFF. For the CDR3, the DNA is TGTGCCAGCAGCTTAGCTCTTAACAGGGTTAGTCCCAATGAGCAGTTCTTC.

V gene TRBV9 combines with J gene TRBJ1-3; D is undetermined. The V and J ends lost 0 bases and 0 bases respectively, with 10 bases between them. This CDR3 region has 16 residues. CDR1 is SGDLS, CDR2 YYNGEE, per germline. DNA for the CDR3: TGTGCCAGCAGCGTAGTTCCAGGAAACTCTGGAAACACCATATATTTT. This sequence encodes CASSVVPGNSGNTIYF.